This is a list of T cell receptor beta chains from one sample in a study of response to subunit inactivated influenza vaccine. TCRdb independently ran MiXCR on the RT-PCR reads; one entry per CDR3 protein. The sample contains more than 450,000 distinct CDR3 sequences, 7.6% of which appear only once. This specimen consisted of PBMCs from blood, obtained about 24 months after vaccination. Receptors were obtained from a man between 50 and 69 years old who received an inactivated influenza vaccine. CDR3s include the opening cysteine and the closing phenylalanine or tryptophan. Size is stated for part of the rows, as once, few or many counts, or as a class when the clone is expanded.

>many|TRBJ2-7|TRBV14
CASSQRSRGEQYF
>NA|TRBJ2-2|TRBV15
CATSLTGNTGELFF
>many|TRBJ2-1|TRBV27
CASSLHEGRYNEQFF
>NA|TRBJ2-1|TRBV15
CATSTLVNPYNEQFF
>many|TRBJ2-3|TRBV10-3
CAISDRATRGTDTQYF
>NA|TRBJ1-1|TRBV11-2
CASSQTGGNTEAFF
>few|TRBJ2-2|TRBV4-3
CASSPFEGRNTGELFF
>few|TRBJ1-5|TRBV6-1
CASSEAHRNQPQHF
>few|TRBJ2-2|TRBV5-1
CASSLVPWNTGELFF
>many|TRBJ1-1|TRBV7-2
CASSLESREAFF
>NA|TRBJ2-1|TRBV5-1
CASSQGQGGGEQFF
>many|TRBJ2-3|TRBV4-3
CASSQEPPRQASLYTDTQYF
>NA|TRBJ2-1|TRBV7-3
CASSLYASGSVGEQFF
>few|TRBJ2-7|TRBV7-9
CASSHRAPNEQYF
>NA|TRBJ1-1|TRBV20-1
CSARDPGVITEAFF
>many|TRBJ1-1|TRBV7-3
CASSLTGGPGDTEAFF
>few|TRBJ2-1|TRBV29-1
CSVDGLKLSNEQFF
>NA|TRBJ2-1|TRBV3-1
CASSIFNNEQFF
>few|TRBJ1-5|TRBV12-3/TRBV12-4
CASSSTGGPYSNQPQHF
>many|TRBJ2-7|TRBV12-3/TRBV12-4
CASSFGGYEQYF
>many|TRBJ1-4|TRBV4-1
CASSLSRGEKLFF
>few|TRBJ2-2|TRBV18
CASSPRLGQANTGELFF